The 23 T cell receptor beta chains below all came from one sample that was sequenced in a study of vaccination and CD4 T cells after COVID-19. The Oncomine TCR Beta short-read assay generated sequence data from the DNA of cultured CD4+ T cells. TCRdb analysed the PCR reads with MiXCR anew, one entry per CDR3 protein. The table records roughly 9,300 distinct CDR3 sequences, 55% to 75% of them present only once. Treatment defined: roughly 11-day PBMC culture with coronavirus spike peptide pools or control peptides (ViraFEST assay). No antigen has been assigned to these receptors. What was sequenced was CD4+ T cells from blood, cultured in vitro. These receptors originate from a human donor who had recovered from COVID-19.

This clonotype has more than one count but fewer than ten. V is TRBV20-1 and J is TRBJ1-5; no definite D call. The CDR3 sequence is 12 residues long. The germline V gene has CDR1 DFQATT and CDR2 SNEGSKA (reference sequence). V dropped 6 bases and J dropped 2 bases, with 8 bases sitting between them. DNA of the CDR3: TGCAGTGCCCATGGACGCAATCAGCCCCAGCATTTT. Translating it yields CSAHGRNQPQHF.

The CDR3 DNA follows: TGTGCCAGCAGCTTAGGTCGGGCAGATACGCAGTATTTT. Translation gives CASSLGRADTQYF. The J gene is TRBJ2-3, the V gene TRBV11-2; D uncertain. The V end lost 1 base, the J end lost 4 bases, and 6 bases lay between the germline ends. CDR1 and CDR2 from the germline V gene are SGHAT and FQNNGV. This CDR3 is 13 amino acids long.

This chain joins TRBV27 and TRBJ2-7; no clear D. Germline loops: CDR1 MNHEY, CDR2 SMNVEV (reference sequence). V was cut by 6 bases and J by 2 bases, with 11 bases left in between. CDR3 size: 13 residues. CDR3 coding DNA: TGTGCCAGCAGCCGGAACGTACCCTACGAGCAGTACTTC. Protein sequence: CASSRNVPYEQYF.

This chain uses TRBV20-1 with TRBJ2-7, with D perhaps TRBD2 (5 bases). The V and J ends lost 6 bases and 3 bases respectively, with 18 bases between them. Germline V gene sequence: CDR1 DFQATT, CDR2 SNEGSKA (reference sequence). The CDR3 length is 14 residues. The CDR3 is CSALRLAEYYEQYF. CDR3 DNA sequence: TGCAGTGCCCTTAGGCTAGCAGAATACTACGAGCAGTACTTC.

V is TRBV5-6 and J is TRBJ1-6; tentative D call: TRBD1 (5 bases). Trimming left V 4 bases short and J 4 bases short, with 15 bases between. CDR1 and CDR2 from the germline V gene are SGHDT and YYEEEE. The CDR3 has 16 amino acids. The CDR3 nucleotides are TGTGCCAGCAGCGCAGGGATATTGAGGTATAATTCACCCCTCCACTTT. As protein: CASSAGILRYNSPLHF.

The chain couples TRBV6-1 to TRBJ1-5; 8 bases align to TRBD1. J gave up 0 bases and V 6 bases, and 16 bases lay outside the gene matches. This CDR3 contains 19 residues. Germline V gene lookup returns CDR1 MNHNS and CDR2 SASEGT. The CDR3 coding sequence is TGTGCCAGCAGGCCTAAATGGGGGTCAGGGGGCTATAGCAATCAGCCCCAGCATTTT. Its translation is CASRPKWGSGGYSNQPQHF.

The rearrangement joins TRBV5-1 to TRBJ1-6; TRBD1 might be the D (5 bases). CDR1 SGHRS and CDR2 YFSETQ come from the germline V gene. The ends were cut back, 0 bases at V and 10 bases at J, with 14 bases in the middle. This CDR3 contains 15 residues. The CDR3, as DNA: TGCGCCAGCAGCTTGGACGAGGGGAGATCGTCACCCCTCCACTTT. Protein sequence: CASSLDEGRSSPLHF.

This clonotype qualifies as medium-sized (0.01 to 0.1%). The chain uses TRBV19 and TRBJ2-3; no firm D call. The CDR3 runs to 16 residues. Germline V gene lookup returns CDR1 LNHDA and CDR2 SQIVND (reference sequence). Trimming cost V 0 bases and J 6 bases, with 16 bases left between them. The CDR3 DNA reads TGTGCCAGTAGTATAGATGGACCAGGCCCATCGGATACGCAGTATTTT. Its protein product is CASSIDGPGPSDTQYF.

This sequence joins TRBV6-5 and TRBJ2-5; 11 nucleotides match TRBD2. Per germline, CDR1 MNHEY and CDR2 SVGAGI. J was trimmed by 4 bases and V by 0 bases; bases with no gene match: 7. This CDR3 has 17 amino acids. CDR3 DNA: TGTGCCAGCAGTTACTCGAGTAGCGGGGGGGCGAGAGAGACCCAGTACTTC. Amino acids: CASSYSSSGGARETQYF.

CDR3 region: CSARAPPGTGFYEQYF. The CDR3 bases are TGCAGTGCTAGAGCCCCGCCCGGGACAGGGTTCTACGAGCAGTACTTC. This chain joins TRBV20-1 and TRBJ2-7; TRBD1 aligns across 9 bases. The CDR3 has 16 amino acids. Germline trimming cut 1 base from V and 3 bases from J; bases unmatched to any gene: 10. Germline values: CDR1 DFQATT, CDR2 SNEGSKA (reference sequence).

The table lists this clonotype with a few counts. The chain combines TRBV5-4 with TRBJ2-3; 12 nucleotides match TRBD2. CDR3 length: 16 amino acids. The trim removed 4 bases at V and 2 bases at J, leaving 5 bases unmatched. Per germline, CDR1 SGHNT and CDR2 YYREEE (reference sequence). As DNA, the CDR3 is TGTGCCAGCAGCGCCGGACTAGCGGGGATCACAGATACGCAGTATTTT. Protein: CASSAGLAGITDTQYF. The variable domain in full, with the rest retrieved from reference TRBV5-4 and TRBJ2-3, is ETGVTQSPTHLIKTRGQQVTLRCSSQSGHNTVSWYQQALGQGPQFIFQYYREEENGRGNFPPRFSGLQFPNYSSELNVNALELDDSALYLCASSAGLAGITDTQYFGPGTRLTVL.

There are a few counts of this clonotype. This chain joins TRBV7-2 and TRBJ2-5; no clear D gene. CDR1 is SGHTA, CDR2 FQGNSA, per germline. The CDR3 has 15 residues. V was cut by 7 bases and J by 2 bases, with 17 bases left in between. The chain's CDR3 is CASTRTAPRQETQYF. The CDR3 DNA reads TGTGCCAGCACCCGTACTGCGCCCAGGCAAGAGACCCAGTACTTC.

This chain links TRBV11-3 with TRBJ2-2; maybe TRBD1 (6 bases). Deletions cut 5 bases from V and 6 bases from J, with 19 bases between. Germline V gives CDR1 SGHNT, CDR2 YENEEA. The CDR3 sequence is 16 residues long. CDR3 residues: CASSIGTSFEAGELFF. The CDR3 nucleotides are TGTGCCAGCAGCATAGGGACAAGCTTTGAAGCCGGGGAGCTGTTTTTT.

This clonotype came up a few times. The V call is TRBV7-3, the J call TRBJ2-2; D perhaps matches TRBD1 (6 bases). This CDR3 region has 15 residues. Trimming pared 2 bases from V and 5 bases from J, leaving 12 bases between. The germline CDR1 and CDR2 sequences are SGHTA and FQGTGA. CDR3 nucleotides: TGTGCCAGCAGCTTAGGGGGCAGGGAGACCGGGGAGCTGTTTTTT. Encoded protein: CASSLGGRETGELFF.

This chain links TRBV7-2 with TRBJ2-7, with D uncertain. The CDR3 is 11 residues long. The V end lost 7 bases, the J end lost 3 bases, and 7 bases lay between the germline ends. CDR1 and CDR2 from the germline V gene are SGHTA and FQGNSA. CDR3 DNA sequence: TGTGCCAGCAAAAACAGCTACGAGCAGTACTTC. Encoded protein: CASKNSYEQYF.

The V gene is TRBV7-2, the J gene TRBJ1-5, with D uncertain. The CDR3 length is 13 residues. Germline loops: CDR1 SGHTA, CDR2 FQGNSA. Trimming stripped 2 bases from V and 6 bases from J, with 8 bases between. The CDR3 DNA is TGTGCCAGCAGCTTAAGGGTAGGTCAGCCCCAGCATTTT. Its protein product is CASSLRVGQPQHF. Based on the CDR3 plus reference TRBV7-2 and TRBJ1-5, the full variable domain is GAGVSQSPSNKVTEKGKDVELRCDPISGHTALYWYRQSLGQGLEFLIYFQGNSAPDKSGLPSDRFSAERTGGSVSTLTIQRTQQEDSAVYLCASSLRVGQPQHFGDGTRLSIL.

This chain links TRBV6-2 or TRBV6-3 with TRBJ1-2; D is possibly TRBD1 (5 bases). The CDR3 contains 14 residues. The germline gives CDR1 MNHEY, CDR2 SVGEGT. V lost 5 bases and J lost 6, with 16 bases in between. The CDR3 spells CASSIHPGSNGYTF. CDR3 DNA: TGTGCCAGCAGTATTCATCCAGGGTCAAATGGCTACACCTTC.

This clonotype appeared a few times. J is TRBJ2-5 and V is TRBV7-2; D is ambiguous. The CDR3 runs 13 residues. CDR1 SGHTA and CDR2 FQGNSA come from the germline V gene. V lost 3 bases, J lost 2 bases, and 7 bases lay in between. CDR3 sequence (DNA): TGTGCCAGCAGCTTGCGGCAGCAAGAGACCCAGTACTTC. It translates to CASSLRQQETQYF.

This clonotype appeared a single time. V gene TRBV2 combines with J gene TRBJ1-2, with TRBD1 matching 8 bases. The CDR3 has 14 amino acids. The germline gives CDR1 SNHLY, CDR2 FYNNEI. J gave up 4 bases and V 4 bases, and 5 bases lay outside the gene matches. The CDR3 is CASSAQGVLYGYTF. As DNA, the CDR3 is TGTGCCAGCAGTGCACAGGGGGTCCTCTATGGCTACACCTTC.

The J gene is TRBJ2-3, the V gene TRBV20-1; 9 positions agree with TRBD1. The V segment lost 0 bases and the J segment 1 base; nucleotides outside the gene matches: 5. Germline values: CDR1 DFQATT, CDR2 SNEGSKA (reference sequence). This CDR3 spans 16 amino acids. The CDR3 region has the DNA TGCAGTGCTAGAGATACAGGGGGCACTGGCACAGATACGCAGTATTTT. This codes for CSARDTGGTGTDTQYF.

V and J are TRBV20-1 and TRBJ2-3; TRBD2 is a possible D gene (6 bases). The V gene lost 1 base and the J gene lost 2 bases, with 10 bases spanning the gap. CDR1 DFQATT and CDR2 SNEGSKA come from the germline V gene (reference sequence). The CDR3 length is 14 residues. CDR3 DNA: TGCAGTGCTAGAGCCCGGGACTTCACAGATACGCAGTATTTT. Its translation is CSARARDFTDTQYF.

The chain employs TRBV7-9 and TRBJ1-1; D unclear. Trimming pared 5 bases from V and 0 bases from J, leaving 16 bases between. The CDR3 has 16 residues. The germline CDR1 and CDR2 sequences are SEHNR and FQNEAQ (reference sequence). The CDR3: CASSPQTGPLNTEAFF. The CDR3 DNA reads as TGTGCCAGCAGCCCACAAACCGGGCCGTTGAACACTGAAGCTTTCTTT.

The chain is built from TRBV20-1 and TRBJ2-3; 10 bases agree with TRBD2. The CDR3 covers 17 residues. Trimming at V came to 0 bases and at J to 0 bases, leaving 6 bases not matched to a gene. Germline V gene sequence: CDR1 DFQATT, CDR2 SNEGSKA (reference sequence). The DNA of the CDR3 is TGCAGTGCTAGAGATTCCGCTAGCGGGGGAAGCACAGATACGCAGTATTTT. Its translation is CSARDSASGGSTDTQYF.